This T cell receptor beta chain was observed in a study of T cell responses to AZD1222 COVID-19 vaccine. Findings and caveats of the study: White British ancestry dominated among donors, who included more females, and clonal diversity was possibly underestimated. Dominant CD4 TCR responses targeted spike regions 160-218 and 743-854. Spike-specific TCR breadth and depth were elevated following two AZD1222 doses. As reported, nearly half of all spike-specific TCRs target variant regions that are unmutated.

This CDR3 region has 14 residues. Trimming left V 4 bases short and J 1 base short, with 9 bases between. Germline CDR1 SGHNT, CDR2 YYREEE (reference sequence). As concerns this clone: Its target is not known.

Sequencing was performed with immunoSEQ multiplex PCR; in TCRdb, only in-frame clones are kept and a portion is missing. Of about 110,000 clones listed, 88% are singletons. This clonotype was obtained from an adult in good health. The chain uses TRBV5-4 and TRBJ1-3; D remains ambiguous. The sequenced sample was peripheral blood, obtained on day 0 of MenACWY control vaccination. CDR3 sequence (DNA): TGTGCCAGCAGCGCGGGGATTTCTGGAAACACCATATATTTT. Translation gives CASSAGISGNTIYF.